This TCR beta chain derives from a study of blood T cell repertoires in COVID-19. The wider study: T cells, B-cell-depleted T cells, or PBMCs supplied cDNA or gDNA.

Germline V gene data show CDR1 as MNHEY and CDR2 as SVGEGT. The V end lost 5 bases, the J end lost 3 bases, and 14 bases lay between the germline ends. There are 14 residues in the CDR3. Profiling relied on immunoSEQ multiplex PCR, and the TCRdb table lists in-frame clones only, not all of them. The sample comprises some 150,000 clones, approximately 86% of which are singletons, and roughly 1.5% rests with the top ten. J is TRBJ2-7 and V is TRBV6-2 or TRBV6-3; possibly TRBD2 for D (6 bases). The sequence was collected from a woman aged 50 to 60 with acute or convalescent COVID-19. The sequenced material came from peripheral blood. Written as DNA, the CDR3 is TGTGCCAGCAGTCGGGGGACCGACCGCTACGAGCAGTACTTC. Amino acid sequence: CASSRGTDRYEQYF.